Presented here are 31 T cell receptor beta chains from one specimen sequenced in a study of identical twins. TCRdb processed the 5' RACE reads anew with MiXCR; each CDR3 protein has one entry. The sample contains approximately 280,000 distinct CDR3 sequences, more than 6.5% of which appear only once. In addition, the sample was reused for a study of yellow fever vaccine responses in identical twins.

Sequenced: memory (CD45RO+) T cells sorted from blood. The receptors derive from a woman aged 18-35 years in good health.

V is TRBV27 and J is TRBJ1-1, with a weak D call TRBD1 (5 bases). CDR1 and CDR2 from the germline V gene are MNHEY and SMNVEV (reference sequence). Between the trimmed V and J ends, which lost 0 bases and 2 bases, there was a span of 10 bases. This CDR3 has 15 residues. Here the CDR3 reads CASSLSPGGNTEAFF. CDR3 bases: TGTGCCAGCAGTTTATCCCCTGGGGGAAACACTGAAGCTTTCTTT.

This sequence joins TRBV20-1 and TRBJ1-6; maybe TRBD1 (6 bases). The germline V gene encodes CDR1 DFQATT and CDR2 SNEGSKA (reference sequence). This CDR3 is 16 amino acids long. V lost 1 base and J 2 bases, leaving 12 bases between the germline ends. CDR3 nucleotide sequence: TGCAGTGCTAGAGCCAGACAGGACGCCTATAATTCACCCCTCCACTTT. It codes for CSARARQDAYNSPLHF.

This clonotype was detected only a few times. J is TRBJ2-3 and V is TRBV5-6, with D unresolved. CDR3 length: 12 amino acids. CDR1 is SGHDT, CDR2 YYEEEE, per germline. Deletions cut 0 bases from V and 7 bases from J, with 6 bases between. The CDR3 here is CASSLARNTQYF. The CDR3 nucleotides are TGTGCCAGCAGCTTGGCGCGGAATACGCAGTATTTT.

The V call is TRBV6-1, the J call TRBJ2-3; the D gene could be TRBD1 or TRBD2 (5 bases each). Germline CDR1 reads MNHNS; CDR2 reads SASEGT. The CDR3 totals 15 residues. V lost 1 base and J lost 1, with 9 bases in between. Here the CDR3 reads CASSEGGSGTDTQYF. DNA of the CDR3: TGTGCCAGCAGTGAAGGGGGGTCGGGCACAGATACGCAGTATTTT.

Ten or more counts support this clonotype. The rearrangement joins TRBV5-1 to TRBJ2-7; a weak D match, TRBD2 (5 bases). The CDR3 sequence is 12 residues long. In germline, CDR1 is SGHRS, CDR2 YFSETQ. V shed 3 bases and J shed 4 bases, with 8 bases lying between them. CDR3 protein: CASSYEGYEQYF. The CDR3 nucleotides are TGCGCCAGCAGCTACGAGGGATACGAGCAGTACTTC.

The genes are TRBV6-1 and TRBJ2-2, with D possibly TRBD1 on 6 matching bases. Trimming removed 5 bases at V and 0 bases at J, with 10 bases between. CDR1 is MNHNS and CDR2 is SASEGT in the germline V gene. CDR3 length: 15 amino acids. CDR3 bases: TGTGCCAGCAGTACGGACAGCGCGAACACCGGGGAGCTGTTTTTT. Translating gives CASSTDSANTGELFF.

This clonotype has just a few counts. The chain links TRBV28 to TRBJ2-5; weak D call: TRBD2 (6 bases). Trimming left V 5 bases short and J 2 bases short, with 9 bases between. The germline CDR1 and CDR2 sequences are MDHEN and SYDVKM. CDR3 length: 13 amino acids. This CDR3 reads CASSNAGQETQYF. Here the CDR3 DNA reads TGTGCCAGCAGTAATGCGGGACAAGAGACCCAGTACTTC. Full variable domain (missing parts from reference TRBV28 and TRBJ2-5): DVKVTQSSRYLVKRTGEKVFLECVQDMDHENMFWYRQDPGLGLRLIYFSYDVKMKEKGDIPEGYSVSREKKERFSLILESASTNQTSMYLCASSNAGQETQYFGPGTRLLVL.

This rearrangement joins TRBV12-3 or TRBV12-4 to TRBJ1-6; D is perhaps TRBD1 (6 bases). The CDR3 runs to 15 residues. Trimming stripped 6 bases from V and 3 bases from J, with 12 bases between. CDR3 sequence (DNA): TGTGCCAGCAGCCCGCGACAGGTCTATAATTCACCCCTCCACTTT. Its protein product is CASSPRQVYNSPLHF.

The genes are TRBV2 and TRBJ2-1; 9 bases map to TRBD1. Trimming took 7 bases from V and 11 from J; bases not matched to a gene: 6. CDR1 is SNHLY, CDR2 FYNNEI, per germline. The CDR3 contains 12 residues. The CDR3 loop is CASIKTGGKQFF. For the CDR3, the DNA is TGTGCCAGCATAAAAACAGGGGGCAAGCAGTTCTTC.

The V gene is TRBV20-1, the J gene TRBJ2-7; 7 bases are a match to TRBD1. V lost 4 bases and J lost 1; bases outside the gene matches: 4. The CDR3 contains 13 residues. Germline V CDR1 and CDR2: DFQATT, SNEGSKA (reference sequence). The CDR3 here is CSATGGPSYEQYV. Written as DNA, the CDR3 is TGCAGTGCTACAGGGGGTCCTTCCTACGAGCAGTACGTC.

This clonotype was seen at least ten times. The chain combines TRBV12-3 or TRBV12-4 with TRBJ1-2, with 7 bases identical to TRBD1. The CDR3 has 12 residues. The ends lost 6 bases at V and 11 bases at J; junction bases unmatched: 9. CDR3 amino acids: CASRRDSPGYTF. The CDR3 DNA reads TGTGCCAGCAGGCGGGACAGTCCAGGGTACACCTTC.

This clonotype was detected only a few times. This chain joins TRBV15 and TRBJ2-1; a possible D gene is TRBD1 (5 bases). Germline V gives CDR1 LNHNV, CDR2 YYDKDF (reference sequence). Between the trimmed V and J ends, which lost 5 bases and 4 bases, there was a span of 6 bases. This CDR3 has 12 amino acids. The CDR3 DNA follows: TGTGCCACCAGCGACAGTTACAATGAGCAGTTCTTC. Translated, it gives CATSDSYNEQFF. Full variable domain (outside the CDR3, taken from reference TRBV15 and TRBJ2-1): DAMVIQNPRYQVTQFGKPVTLSCSQTLNHNVMYWYQQKSSQAPKLLFHYYDKDFNNEADTPDNFQSRRPNTSFCFLDIRSPGLGDTAMYLCATSDSYNEQFFGPGTRLTVL.

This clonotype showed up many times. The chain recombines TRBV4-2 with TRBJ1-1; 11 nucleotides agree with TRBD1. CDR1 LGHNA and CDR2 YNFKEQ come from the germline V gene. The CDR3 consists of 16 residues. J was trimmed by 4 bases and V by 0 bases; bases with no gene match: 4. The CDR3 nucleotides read TGTGCCAGCAGCCAAGATCACGGGACAGGGGGCACTGAAGCTTTCTTT. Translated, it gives CASSQDHGTGGTEAFF.

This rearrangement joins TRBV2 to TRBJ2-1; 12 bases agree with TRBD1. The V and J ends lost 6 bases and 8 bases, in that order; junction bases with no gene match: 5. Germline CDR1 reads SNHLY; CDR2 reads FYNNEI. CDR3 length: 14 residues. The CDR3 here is CASRPGQGAYEQFF. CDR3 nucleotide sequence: TGTGCCAGCAGGCCGGGACAGGGGGCCTATGAGCAGTTCTTC.

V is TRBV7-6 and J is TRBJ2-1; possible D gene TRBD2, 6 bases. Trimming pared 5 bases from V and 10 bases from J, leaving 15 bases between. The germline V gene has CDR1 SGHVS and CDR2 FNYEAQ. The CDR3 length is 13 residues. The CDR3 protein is CASSRGGVGEQFF. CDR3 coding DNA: TGTGCCAGCAGCCGGGGAGGAGTTGGGGAGCAGTTCTTC.

CDR3 residues: CASSMGLLEAFF. CDR3 bases: TGTGCCAGTAGTATGGGTCTGTTAGAAGCTTTCTTT. V gene TRBV19 combines with J gene TRBJ1-1; D gene uncertain. Germline loops: CDR1 LNHDA, CDR2 SQIVND (reference sequence). The CDR3 runs to 12 residues. Trimming cost V 3 bases and J 8 bases, with 10 bases left between them.

Written as DNA, the CDR3 is TGTGCCAGCCTGCGAGGACGGCCTAACACTGAAGCTTTCTTT. Protein: CASLRGRPNTEAFF. V gene TRBV6-1 combines with J gene TRBJ1-1; D gene ambiguous. Trimming stripped 8 bases from V and 2 bases from J, with 15 bases between. CDR3 length: 14 amino acids. CDR1 and CDR2 (germline): MNHNS, SASEGT.

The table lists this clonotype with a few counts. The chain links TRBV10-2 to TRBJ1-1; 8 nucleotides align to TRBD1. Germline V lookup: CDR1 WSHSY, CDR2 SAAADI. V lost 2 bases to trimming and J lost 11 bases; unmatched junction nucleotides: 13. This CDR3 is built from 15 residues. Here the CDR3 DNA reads TGCGCCAGCAGTGAGAAATTGCAGGGGGCCTGGGGGGCTTTCTTT. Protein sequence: CASSEKLQGAWGAFF.

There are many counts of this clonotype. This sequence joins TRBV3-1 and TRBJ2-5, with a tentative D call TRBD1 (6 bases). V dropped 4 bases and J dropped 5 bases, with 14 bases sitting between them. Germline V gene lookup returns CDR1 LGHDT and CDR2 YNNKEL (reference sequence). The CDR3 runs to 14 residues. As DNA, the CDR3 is TGTGCCAGCAGCCGAATCGACAGGCCGGAGACCCAGTACTTC. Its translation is CASSRIDRPETQYF.

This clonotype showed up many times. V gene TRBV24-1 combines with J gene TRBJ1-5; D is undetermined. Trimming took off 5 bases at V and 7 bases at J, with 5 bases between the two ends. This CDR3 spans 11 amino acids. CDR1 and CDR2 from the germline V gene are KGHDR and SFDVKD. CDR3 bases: TGTGCCACCAGTGCCCGGCAGCCCCAGCATTTT. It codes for CATSARQPQHF.

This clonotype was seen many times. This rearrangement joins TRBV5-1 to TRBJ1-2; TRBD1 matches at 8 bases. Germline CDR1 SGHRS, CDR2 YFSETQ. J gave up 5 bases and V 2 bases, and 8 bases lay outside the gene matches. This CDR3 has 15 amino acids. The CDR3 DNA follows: TGCGCCAGCAGCTTCGGACAGGGCGAGCGGTATGGCTACACCTTC. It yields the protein CASSFGQGERYGYTF.

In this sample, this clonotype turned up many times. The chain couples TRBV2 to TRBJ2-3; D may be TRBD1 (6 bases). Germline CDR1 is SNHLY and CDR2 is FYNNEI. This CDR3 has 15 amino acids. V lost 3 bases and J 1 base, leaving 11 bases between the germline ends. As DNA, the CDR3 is TGTGCCAGCAGTGATTGGGCAGGGGGCACAGATACGCAGTATTTT. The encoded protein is CASSDWAGGTDTQYF. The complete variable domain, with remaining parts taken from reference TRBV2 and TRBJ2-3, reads EPEVTQTPSHQVTQMGQEVILRCVPISNHLYFYWYRQILGQKVEFLVSFYNNEISEKSEIFDDQFSVERPDGSNFTLKIRSTKLEDSAMYFCASSDWAGGTDTQYFGPGTRLTVL.

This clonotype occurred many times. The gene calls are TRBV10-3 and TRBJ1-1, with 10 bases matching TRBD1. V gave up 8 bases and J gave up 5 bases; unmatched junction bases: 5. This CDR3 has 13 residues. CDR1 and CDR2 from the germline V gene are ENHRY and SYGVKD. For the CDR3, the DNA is TGTGCCATCGGGGGACAGGGGAGGACTGAAGCTTTCTTT. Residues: CAIGGQGRTEAFF.

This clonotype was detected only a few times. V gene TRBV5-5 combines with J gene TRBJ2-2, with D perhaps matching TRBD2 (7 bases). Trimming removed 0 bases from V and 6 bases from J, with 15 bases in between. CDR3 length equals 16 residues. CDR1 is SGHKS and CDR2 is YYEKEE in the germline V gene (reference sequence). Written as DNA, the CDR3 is TGTGCCAGCAGCTTGGTTGGGGGGGCCAACGCCGGGGAGCTGTTTTTT. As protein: CASSLVGGANAGELFF.

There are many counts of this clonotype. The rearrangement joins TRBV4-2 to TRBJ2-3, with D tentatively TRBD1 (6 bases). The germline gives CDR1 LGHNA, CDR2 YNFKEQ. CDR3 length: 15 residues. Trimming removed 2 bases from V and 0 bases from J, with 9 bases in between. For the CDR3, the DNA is TGTGCCAGCAGCCAATGGACAGCTAGCACAGATACGCAGTATTTT. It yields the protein CASSQWTASTDTQYF.

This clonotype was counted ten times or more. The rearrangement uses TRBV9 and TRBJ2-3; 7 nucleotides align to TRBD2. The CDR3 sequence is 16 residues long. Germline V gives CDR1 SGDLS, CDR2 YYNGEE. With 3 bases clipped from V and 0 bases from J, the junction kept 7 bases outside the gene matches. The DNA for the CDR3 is TGTGCCAGCAGCGCCTCTGGGGGGGGTAGCACAGATACGCAGTATTTT. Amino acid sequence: CASSASGGGSTDTQYF. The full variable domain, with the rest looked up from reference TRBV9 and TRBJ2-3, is DSGVTQTPKHLITATGQRVTLRCSPRSGDLSVYWYQQSLDQGLQFLIQYYNGEERAKGNILERFSAQQFPDLHSELNLSSLELGDSALYFCASSASGGGSTDTQYFGPGTRLTVL.

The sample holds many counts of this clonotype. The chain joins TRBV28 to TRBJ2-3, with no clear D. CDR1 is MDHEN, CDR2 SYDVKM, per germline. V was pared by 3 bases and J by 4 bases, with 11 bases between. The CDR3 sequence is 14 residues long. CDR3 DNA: TGTGCCAGCAGTTTGCTAGTTGGCTCAGATACGCAGTATTTT. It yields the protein CASSLLVGSDTQYF.

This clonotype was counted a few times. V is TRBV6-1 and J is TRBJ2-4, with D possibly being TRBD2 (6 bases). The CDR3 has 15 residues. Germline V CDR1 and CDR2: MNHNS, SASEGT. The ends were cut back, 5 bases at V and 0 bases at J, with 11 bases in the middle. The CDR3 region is CASSLEGIAKNIQYF. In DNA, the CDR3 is TGTGCCAGCAGTCTGGAGGGGATAGCCAAAAACATTCAGTACTTC.

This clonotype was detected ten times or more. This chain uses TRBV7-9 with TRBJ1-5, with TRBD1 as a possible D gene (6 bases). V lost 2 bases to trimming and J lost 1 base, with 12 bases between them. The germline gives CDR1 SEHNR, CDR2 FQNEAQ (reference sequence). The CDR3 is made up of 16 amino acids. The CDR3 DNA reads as TGTGCCAGCAGCTTATTCAGGGGAGGAAGCAATCAGCCCCAGCATTTT. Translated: CASSLFRGGSNQPQHF.

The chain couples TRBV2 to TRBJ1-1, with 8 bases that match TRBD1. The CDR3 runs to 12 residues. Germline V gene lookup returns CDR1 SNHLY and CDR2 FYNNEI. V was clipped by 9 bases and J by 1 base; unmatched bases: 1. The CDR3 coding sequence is TGTGCCAGGGGACAGGAGAACACTGAAGCTTTCTTT. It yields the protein CARGQENTEAFF. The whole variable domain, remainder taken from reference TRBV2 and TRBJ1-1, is EPEVTQTPSHQVTQMGQEVILRCVPISNHLYFYWYRQILGQKVEFLVSFYNNEISEKSEIFDDQFSVERPDGSNFTLKIRSTKLEDSAMYFCARGQENTEAFFGQGTRLTVV.

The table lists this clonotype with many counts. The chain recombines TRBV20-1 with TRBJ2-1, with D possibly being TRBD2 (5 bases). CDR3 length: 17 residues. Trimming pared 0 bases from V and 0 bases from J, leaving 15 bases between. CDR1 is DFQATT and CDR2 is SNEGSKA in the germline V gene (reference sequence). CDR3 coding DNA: TGCAGTGCTAGAGATCTTAGCGCCCTAGGCTCCTACAATGAGCAGTTCTTC. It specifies CSARDLSALGSYNEQFF.